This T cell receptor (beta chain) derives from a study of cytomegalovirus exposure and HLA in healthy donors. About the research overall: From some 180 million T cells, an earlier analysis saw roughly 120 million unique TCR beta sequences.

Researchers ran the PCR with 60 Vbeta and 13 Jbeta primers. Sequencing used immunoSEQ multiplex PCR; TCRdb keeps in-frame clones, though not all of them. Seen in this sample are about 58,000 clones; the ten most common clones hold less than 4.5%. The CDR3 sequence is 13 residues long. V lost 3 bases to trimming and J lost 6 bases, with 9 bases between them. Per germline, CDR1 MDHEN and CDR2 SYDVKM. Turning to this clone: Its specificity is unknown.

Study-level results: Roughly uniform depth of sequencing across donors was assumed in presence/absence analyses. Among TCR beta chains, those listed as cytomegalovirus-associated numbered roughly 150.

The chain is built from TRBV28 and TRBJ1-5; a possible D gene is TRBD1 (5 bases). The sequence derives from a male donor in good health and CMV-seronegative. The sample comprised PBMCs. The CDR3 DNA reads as TGTGCCAGCAGTTTGCAGGGTTTTCAGCCCCAGCATTTT. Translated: CASSLQGFQPQHF.